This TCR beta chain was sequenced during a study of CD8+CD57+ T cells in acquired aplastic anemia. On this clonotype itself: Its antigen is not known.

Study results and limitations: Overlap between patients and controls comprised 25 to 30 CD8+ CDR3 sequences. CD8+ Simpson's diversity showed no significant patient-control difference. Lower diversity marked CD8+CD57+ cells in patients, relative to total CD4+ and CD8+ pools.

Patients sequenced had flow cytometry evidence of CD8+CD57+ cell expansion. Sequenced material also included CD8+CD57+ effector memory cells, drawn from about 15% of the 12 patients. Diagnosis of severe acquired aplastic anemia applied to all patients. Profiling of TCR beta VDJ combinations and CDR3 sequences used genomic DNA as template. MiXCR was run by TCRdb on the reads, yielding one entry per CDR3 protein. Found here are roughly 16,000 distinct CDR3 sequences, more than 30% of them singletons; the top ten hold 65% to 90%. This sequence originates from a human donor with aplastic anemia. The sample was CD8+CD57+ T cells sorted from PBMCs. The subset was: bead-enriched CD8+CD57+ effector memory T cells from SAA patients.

CDR3 nucleotide sequence: TGTGCCAGCAGTTTATGGCGGCTAGCGGGGGGGATCTGGGCCGGGGAGCTGTTTTTT. Encoded protein: CASSLWRLAGGIWAGELFF. The gene calls are TRBV27 and TRBJ2-2; 12 positions agree with TRBD2. Germline V lookup: CDR1 MNHEY, CDR2 SMNVEV (reference sequence). The CDR3 has 19 residues. J gave up 6 bases and V 1 base, and 12 bases lay outside the gene matches.